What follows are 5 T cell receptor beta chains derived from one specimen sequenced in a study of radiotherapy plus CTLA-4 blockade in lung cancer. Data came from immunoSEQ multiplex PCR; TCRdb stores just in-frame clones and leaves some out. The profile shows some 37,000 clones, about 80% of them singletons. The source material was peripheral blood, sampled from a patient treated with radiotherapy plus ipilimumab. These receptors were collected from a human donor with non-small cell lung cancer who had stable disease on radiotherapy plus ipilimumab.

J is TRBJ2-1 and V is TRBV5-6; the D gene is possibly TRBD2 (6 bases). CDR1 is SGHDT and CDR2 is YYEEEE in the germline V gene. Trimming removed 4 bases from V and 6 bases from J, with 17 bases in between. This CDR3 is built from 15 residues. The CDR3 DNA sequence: TGTGCCAGCAGCGAGGGACTCCCTCTGTTCAATGAGCAGTTCTTC. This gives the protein CASSEGLPLFNEQFF.

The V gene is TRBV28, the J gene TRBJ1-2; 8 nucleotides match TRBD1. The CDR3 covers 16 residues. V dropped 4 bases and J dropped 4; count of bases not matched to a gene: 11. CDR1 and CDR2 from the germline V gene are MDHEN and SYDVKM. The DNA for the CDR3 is TGTGCCAGCAGTTCGCCCTATAACAGGGGGGTCTATGGCTACACCTTC. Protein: CASSSPYNRGVYGYTF.

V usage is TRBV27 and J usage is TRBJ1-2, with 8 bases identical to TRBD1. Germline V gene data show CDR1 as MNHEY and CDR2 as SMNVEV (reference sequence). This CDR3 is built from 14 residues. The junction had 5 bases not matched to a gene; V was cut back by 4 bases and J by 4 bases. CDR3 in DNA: TGTGCCAGCAGTTGGACAGGGAAGGCCTATGGCTACACCTTC. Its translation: CASSWTGKAYGYTF.

The DNA of the CDR3 is TGTGCCAGTAGTCCCTTTTGGGGGGCTGGGGGAGATACGCAGTATTTT. Its translation is CASSPFWGAGGDTQYF. The rearrangement links TRBV19 to TRBJ2-3; D might be TRBD1 or TRBD2, each matching 6 bases. Per germline, CDR1 LNHDA and CDR2 SQIVND (reference sequence). The CDR3 is made up of 16 amino acids. V lost 5 bases, J lost 5 bases, and 20 bases lay in between.

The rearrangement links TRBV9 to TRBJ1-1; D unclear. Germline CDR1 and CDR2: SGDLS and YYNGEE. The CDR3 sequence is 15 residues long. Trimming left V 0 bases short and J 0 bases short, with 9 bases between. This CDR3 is CASSVEVGMNTEAFF. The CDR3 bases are TGTGCCAGCAGCGTAGAGGTCGGAATGAACACTGAAGCTTTCTTT.